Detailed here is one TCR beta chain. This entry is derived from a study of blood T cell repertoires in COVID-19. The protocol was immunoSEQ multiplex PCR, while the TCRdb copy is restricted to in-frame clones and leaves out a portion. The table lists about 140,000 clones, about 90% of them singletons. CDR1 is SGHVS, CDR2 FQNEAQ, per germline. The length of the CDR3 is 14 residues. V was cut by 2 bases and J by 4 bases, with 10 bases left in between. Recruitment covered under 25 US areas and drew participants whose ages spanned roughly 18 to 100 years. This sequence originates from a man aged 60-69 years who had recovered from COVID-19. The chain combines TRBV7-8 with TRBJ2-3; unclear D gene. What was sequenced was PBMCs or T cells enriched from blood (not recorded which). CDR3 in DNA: TGTGCCAGCAGCTTATCAGGCCGAGCAGATACGCAGTATTTT. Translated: CASSLSGRADTQYF.